The rows below give T cell receptor beta chains drawn from one sample of a study of blood T cell repertoires in COVID-19. The data were produced by immunoSEQ multiplex PCR, yet TCRdb's version contains in-frame clones alone and is incomplete. The sample yields roughly 200,000 clones, 70% to 90% seen once. Input material: peripheral blood. All receptors come from a woman between 65 and 79 years old with active or convalescent COVID-19. CDR3s include the opening cysteine and the closing phenylalanine or tryptophan. The order of the fields is V gene, clone size, J gene, D gene, CDR3 protein, CDR3 DNA. D genes are given only for firm matches. Not all rows give a size; the values are once, few, many and, for expanded clones, a class.

>TRBV6-2/TRBV6-3|-|TRBJ2-1|-
CASTPPGLYNEQFF
TGTGCCAGCACCCCCCCGGGACTTTACAATGAGCAGTTCTTC
>TRBV5-1|-|TRBJ2-2|TRBD1
CASNPTGTGELFF
TGCGCCAGCAACCCGACAGGGACCGGGGAGCTGTTTTTT
>TRBV28|-|TRBJ1-2|-
CASSHRTNYGYTF
TGTGCCAGCAGTCATCGGACAAACTATGGCTACACCTTC
>TRBV7-2|-|TRBJ2-5|TRBD2
CASSLAPSGGRTQETQYF
TGTGCCAGCAGCTTAGCCCCCTCCGGCGGGAGGACTCAAGAGACCCAGTACTTC
>TRBV7-9|-|TRBJ2-2|-
CASIRPVPTGELFF
TGTGCCAGCATCCGCCCAGTCCCCACCGGGGAGCTGTTTTTT
>TRBV27|-|TRBJ2-7|TRBD1
CASRTGSSYEQYF
TGTGCCAGCAGGACAGGGAGCTCCTACGAGCAGTACTTC
>TRBV7-9|few|TRBJ1-2|-
CASSLAGTRAEGYTF
TGTGCCAGCAGCTTAGCGGGGACACGGGCGGAGGGCTACACCTTC
>TRBV7-3|once|TRBJ2-3|-
CASSSRGEDTQYF
TGTGCCAGCAGCTCCAGGGGTGAAGATACGCAGTATTTT
>TRBV9|-|TRBJ2-3|-
CASSVPNMGGDTQYF
TGTGCCAGCAGCGTTCCAAATATGGGAGGAGATACGCAGTATTTT
>TRBV3-1/TRBV3-2|-|TRBJ1-2|-
CASSQVIGVGANYGYTF
TGTGCCAGCAGCCAAGTGATAGGGGTCGGTGCTAACTATGGCTACACCTTC
>TRBV15|once|TRBJ2-5|TRBD2
CATSTRLAGDPRTQYF
TGTGCCACCAGCACCCGACTAGCGGGGGACCCCAGGACCCAGTACTTC
>TRBV28|-|TRBJ2-7|TRBD2
CASSPMGLAKSYEQYF
TGTGCCAGCAGTCCTATGGGACTAGCGAAATCCTACGAGCAGTACTTC
>TRBV4-1|-|TRBJ1-4|TRBD1
CASSQRDRTPTNEKLFF
TGCGCCAGCAGCCAACGGGACAGGACCCCAACTAATGAAAAACTGTTTTTT
>TRBV21-1|few|TRBJ2-7|-
CASSPPGGQSVCEQYF
TGTGCCAGCAGCCCCCCGGGGGGACAATCGGTCTGCGAGCAGTACTTC
>TRBV19|-|TRBJ2-6|TRBD1
CASSIETGASSGANVLTF
TGTGCCAGTAGTATAGAAACAGGGGCCAGCTCTGGGGCCAACGTCCTGACTTTC
>TRBV20-1|many|TRBJ2-7|TRBD2
CSASPSGSFYEQYF
TGCAGTGCTAGTCCTAGCGGGAGTTTTTACGAGCAGTACTTC
>TRBV3-1/TRBV3-2|-|TRBJ1-5|TRBD1
CASSQDPPLTGGYQPQHF
TGTGCCAGCAGCCAAGACCCTCCCCTGACAGGGGGATACCAGCCCCAGCATTTT
>TRBV19|few|TRBJ1-6|-
CASSMEFLSTESPLHF
TGTGCCAGTAGTATGGAGTTTCTATCGACGGAGTCACCCCTCCACTTT
>TRBV2|-|TRBJ2-3|-
CASTGTHPGDTQYF
TGTGCCAGCACTGGGACTCACCCCGGCGATACGCAGTATTTT
>TRBV5-1|-|TRBJ1-4|TRBD1
CASSPRTGDSEKLFF
TGCGCCAGCAGCCCGAGGACAGGGGACAGTGAAAAACTGTTTTTT
>TRBV6-2/TRBV6-3|-|TRBJ2-5|-
CASSPGAMGQETQYF
TGTGCCAGCAGCCCGGGGGCTATGGGACAAGAGACCCAGTACTTC
>TRBV3-1/TRBV3-2|-|TRBJ2-5|TRBD2
CASSQDHGGRVGETQYF
TGTGCCAGCAGCCAAGATCATGGCGGGAGAGTCGGGGAGACCCAGTACTTC
>TRBV19|-|TRBJ1-4|-
CASSIPGRYEKLFF
TGTGCCAGTAGTATACCAGGGAGGTATGAAAAACTGTTTTTT
>TRBV19|few|TRBJ2-7|-
CASSPYPAPEQYF
TGTGCCAGTAGTCCCTACCCCGCCCCCGAGCAGTACTTC
>TRBV5-1|-|TRBJ1-4|-
CASSSTGPMGEKLFF
TGCGCCAGCAGCTCGACAGGCCCAATGGGTGAAAAACTGTTTTTT
>TRBV28|-|TRBJ2-5|TRBD2
CASSSAGGSQETQYF
TGTGCCAGCAGTTCCGCGGGAGGGAGCCAAGAGACCCAGTACTTC
>TRBV6-1|-|TRBJ1-1|-
CASSEYTGEKEAFF
TGTGCCAGCAGTGAATATACGGGGGAGAAGGAAGCTTTCTTT
>TRBV15|-|TRBJ1-1|TRBD1
CATSRETGLNTEAFF
TGTGCCACCAGCAGAGAGACAGGGCTAAACACTGAAGCTTTCTTT
>TRBV14|-|TRBJ2-5|-
CASSQAQGGSTQYF
TGTGCCAGCAGCCAAGCCCAGGGGGGTTCGACCCAGTACTTC
>TRBV2|-|TRBJ2-7|TRBD1
CASREKTGGKDEQYF
TGTGCCAGCAGGGAGAAAACAGGGGGTAAAGACGAGCAGTACTTC
>TRBV5-1|-|TRBJ1-4|-
CASSSDSRNQQLFF
TGCGCCAGCAGCTCGGACAGCAGAAATCAACAACTGTTTTTT
>TRBV12-3/TRBV12-4|-|TRBJ1-5|-
CASSFSPNQPQHF
TGTGCCAGCAGTTTTAGTCCCAATCAGCCCCAGCATTTT
>TRBV2|-|TRBJ2-7|-
CASSELVGGYEQYF
TGTGCCAGCAGTGAATTGGTAGGGGGCTACGAGCAGTACTTC
>TRBV27|-|TRBJ1-3|-
CASSLSVTDTIYF
TGTGCCAGCAGTTTATCCGTGACTGACACCATATATTTT
>TRBV12-3/TRBV12-4|-|TRBJ2-7|TRBD2
CASSLGGGYEQYF
TGTGCCAGCAGTTTGGGCGGGGGGTACGAGCAGTACTTC
>TRBV28|-|TRBJ2-7|-
CASSPTRTGVHEQYF
TGTGCCAGCAGTCCCACACGGACGGGAGTCCACGAGCAGTACTTC
>TRBV27|-|TRBJ2-3|-
CASSLSPGDTQYF
TGTGCCAGCAGTTTATCTCCCGGAGATACGCAGTATTTT
>TRBV18|-|TRBJ2-3|-
CASSLNRQSFFTDTQYF
TGTGCCAGCTCACTCAACCGACAGTCGTTTTTCACAGATACGCAGTATTTT
>TRBV28|-|TRBJ1-5|TRBD1
CASSAGQGSNQPQHF
TGTGCCAGCAGTGCGGGACAGGGGAGCAATCAGCCCCAGCATTTT
>TRBV11-2|once|TRBJ2-1|TRBD2
CASSSGAGGIYNEQFF
TGTGCCAGCAGCTCAGGAGCGGGAGGGATCTACAATGAGCAGTTCTTC
>TRBV9|once|TRBJ2-7|TRBD1
CASSPRDRGSGASYEQYF
TGTGCCAGCAGCCCCCGGGACAGGGGGAGTGGGGCCTCCTACGAGCAGTACTTC
>TRBV30|-|TRBJ2-3|-
CAWCRGSPDTQYF
TGTGCCTGGTGTAGGGGGAGCCCAGATACGCAGTATTTT
>TRBV5-5|-|TRBJ1-6|-
CASSFQGSVVPLHF
TGTGCCAGCAGCTTCCAGGGGTCAGTGGTCCCCCTCCACTTT
>TRBV28|-|TRBJ1-5|-
CASKLGGPSNQPQHF
TGTGCCAGCAAATTAGGGGGACCTAGCAATCAGCCCCAGCATTTT
>TRBV4-1|-|TRBJ2-5|TRBD2
CASSQDSGTSGRTQYF
TGCGCCAGCAGCCAAGATTCCGGGACTAGCGGGCGGACCCAGTACTTC
>TRBV7-9|-|TRBJ2-3|-
CASSSSRVGDTQYF
TGTGCCAGCAGCAGCAGCCGGGTTGGGGATACGCAGTATTTT
>TRBV15|-|TRBJ2-3|-
CATSRGGDRGPDTQYF
TGTGCCACCAGCAGAGGGGGGGACAGAGGCCCAGATACGCAGTATTTT